The 24 T cell receptor beta chains presented below share a single source sample, sequenced in a study of blood T cell repertoires in COVID-19. TCRdb's table, derived via immunoSEQ multiplex PCR, lists solely in-frame clones and lacks some. The sample has some 180,000 clones, approximately 83% seen once. The sequenced sample was peripheral blood. These receptors were taken from a woman between 40 and 50 years old with COVID-19, enrolled during active disease.

V is TRBV29-1 and J is TRBJ2-5, with D possibly TRBD2 on 6 matching bases. Trimming stripped 5 bases from V and 5 bases from J, with 6 bases between. Germline V gene lookup returns CDR1 SQVTM and CDR2 ANQGSEA. CDR3 length: 10 residues. CDR3 DNA: TGCAGCGTTCGGGGGGAGACCCAGTACTTC. This sequence encodes CSVRGETQYF.

Only a few counts were recorded for this clone. This chain joins TRBV11-3 and TRBJ2-1, with a possible D match to TRBD2 (6 bases). This CDR3 comprises 16 residues. Per germline, CDR1 SGHNT and CDR2 YENEEA. The V end was cut by 1 base, the J end by 0 bases, with 10 bases between. CDR3 sequence reads: CASSLAGGTSYNEQFF. The DNA of the CDR3 is TGTGCCAGCAGCTTAGCCGGAGGGACCTCCTACAATGAGCAGTTCTTC.

This sequence joins TRBV6-5 and TRBJ1-1; D gene unclear. CDR1 and CDR2 from the germline V gene are MNHEY and SVGAGI. The CDR3 sequence is 13 residues long. V was shortened by 8 bases and J by 0 bases, with 10 bases between the two germline ends. CDR3 sequence: CASLGSMNTEAFF. In DNA, the CDR3 is TGTGCCAGCCTCGGGAGTATGAACACTGAAGCTTTCTTT.

The chain carries TRBV9 and TRBJ1-1, with D possibly matching TRBD1 (6 bases). Per the germline V gene, CDR1 is SGDLS and CDR2 is YYNGEE. The CDR3 has 20 residues. The germline V and J ends were trimmed by 0 bases and 1 base, with 25 bases remaining between them. The CDR3 region is CASSVAPSLEFQGQNTEAFF. The CDR3 DNA reads as TGTGCCAGCAGCGTAGCCCCGTCTCTGGAATTTCAGGGGCAGAACACTGAAGCTTTCTTT.

This clone has only a few counts. The chain uses TRBV19 and TRBJ2-1, with 10 bases identical to TRBD2. This CDR3 region has 19 residues. J lost 4 bases, V lost 3 bases, and 15 bases had no gene match. CDR1 and CDR2 (germline): LNHDA, SQIVND (reference sequence). The CDR3 spells CASSISGRPAYALYNEQFF. The DNA of the CDR3 is TGTGCCAGTAGTATTAGCGGGAGGCCTGCTTACGCTCTTTACAATGAGCAGTTCTTC.

The chain employs TRBV27 and TRBJ1-6; no clear D gene. Germline lookup yields CDR1 MNHEY and CDR2 SMNVEV (reference sequence). The CDR3 runs 17 residues. Trimming shortened V by 1 base and J by 0 bases, and 10 bases separated the two germline ends. The CDR3 reads CASSLLRRSSYNSPLHF. The CDR3 bases are TGTGCCAGCAGTTTATTGAGGCGCAGCTCCTATAATTCACCCCTCCACTTT.

In its sample, this clone was seen once. J is TRBJ2-7 and V is TRBV6-4, with TRBD1 as a possible D gene (5 bases). The germline CDR1 and CDR2 sequences are MRHNA and SNTAGT. The V end lost 7 bases, the J end lost 6 bases, and 13 bases lay between the germline ends. This CDR3 is built from 12 residues. CDR3 in amino acids: CASMGLSGEQYF. In DNA, the CDR3 is TGTGCCAGCATGGGGCTTTCGGGCGAGCAGTACTTC.

The J gene is TRBJ2-2, the V gene TRBV5-1, with 8 bases lining up with TRBD1. Germline CDR1 reads SGHRS; CDR2 reads YFSETQ. This CDR3 is built from 13 residues. The V segment lost 3 bases and the J segment 7 bases; nucleotides outside the gene matches: 2. CDR3 nucleotide sequence: TGCGCCAGCAGCTGGACAGGGAACGGGGAGCTGTTTTTT. This encodes CASSWTGNGELFF.

A few counts support this clone. This rearrangement joins TRBV19 to TRBJ1-5; no clear D. The germline V and J ends were trimmed by 3 bases and 2 bases, with 11 bases remaining between them. CDR1 and CDR2 from the germline V gene are LNHDA and SQIVND (reference sequence). The CDR3 covers 15 residues. The CDR3 is CASSMWGGGNQPQHF. The CDR3 DNA reads as TGTGCCAGTAGTATGTGGGGAGGTGGCAATCAGCCCCAGCATTTT.

This clone was seen only a few times. The chain carries TRBV9 and TRBJ2-1; 8 bases line up with TRBD2. The V gene's germline CDR1 is SGDLS and CDR2 YYNGEE. The CDR3 contains 16 residues. Losses at the gene ends were 0 bases for V and 9 bases for J; bases not matched to a gene: 11. CDR3 in DNA: TGTGCCAGCAGCGTAGCCCCGGGACTCCTAGCGGGTGAGCAGTTCTTC. The encoded protein is CASSVAPGLLAGEQFF.

V gene TRBV10-3 combines with J gene TRBJ2-3, with 12 positions matching TRBD2. This CDR3 comprises 19 residues. The trim removed 0 bases at V and 0 bases at J, leaving 7 bases unmatched. Germline CDR1 reads ENHRY; CDR2 reads SYGVKD. CDR3 in amino acids: CAISESKTSGGSSTDTQYF. In DNA, the CDR3 is TGTGCCATCAGTGAGTCCAAGACTAGCGGGGGATCTAGCACAGATACGCAGTATTTT.

The chain couples TRBV7-9 to TRBJ1-4; D perhaps matches TRBD1 (5 bases). Germline values: CDR1 SEHNR, CDR2 FQNEAQ (reference sequence). The CDR3 sequence is 14 residues long. V was clipped by 0 bases and J by 6 bases, with 8 bases between them. This CDR3 reads CASSLAGRYEKLFF. The CDR3 DNA follows: TGTGCCAGCAGCTTAGCGGGGCGATATGAAAAACTGTTTTTT.

The chain employs TRBV19 and TRBJ2-1, with TRBD2 identical over 12 bases. CDR3 length: 16 residues. The J segment lost 4 bases and the V segment lost 3 bases, leaving 4 bases of the junction unmatched. Germline-derived CDR1 and CDR2 are LNHDA and SQIVND (reference sequence). CDR3 in DNA: TGTGCCAGTAGTATCTCTAGCGGGGGGGCTTACAATGAGCAGTTCTTC. Translation gives CASSISSGGAYNEQFF.

The chain uses TRBV7-2 and TRBJ1-3; perhaps TRBD1 as D (6 bases). CDR1 and CDR2 from the germline V gene are SGHTA and FQGNSA. The V end was cut by 5 bases, the J end by 0 bases, with 14 bases between. The CDR3 has 16 amino acids. The CDR3 region is CASSPDGGPSGNTIYF. DNA of the CDR3: TGTGCCAGCAGCCCCGACGGGGGGCCCTCTGGAAACACCATATATTTT.

The chain uses TRBV24-1 and TRBJ2-2; D is unclear. Per the germline V gene, CDR1 is KGHDR and CDR2 is SFDVKD. CDR3 length: 13 amino acids. The V end lost 7 bases, the J end lost 6 bases, and 11 bases lay between the germline ends. The CDR3 DNA sequence: TGTGCCACCAGCCTGGAGTGGGCCGGGGAGCTGTTTTTT. Its protein is CATSLEWAGELFF.

In its sample, this clone was seen a few times. This chain joins TRBV5-1 and TRBJ2-5, with 9 bases matching TRBD1. The length of the CDR3 is 15 residues. CDR1 and CDR2 (germline): SGHRS, YFSETQ. The V gene end was trimmed by 0 bases and the J gene end by 5 bases; junction bases not matched to a gene: 5. Here the CDR3 reads CASSLVQGARETQYF. CDR3 sequence (DNA): TGCGCCAGCAGCTTGGTACAGGGGGCCAGGGAGACCCAGTACTTC.

The chain joins TRBV9 to TRBJ1-1; D might be TRBD1 (6 bases). Germline CDR1 and CDR2: SGDLS and YYNGEE. The CDR3 consists of 14 residues. Trimming removed 2 bases from V and 3 bases from J, with 11 bases in between. Written as DNA, the CDR3 is TGTGCCAGCAGCGTCCAACAGGGAGACACTGAAGCTTTCTTT. Amino acids: CASSVQQGDTEAFF.

The rearrangement joins TRBV18 to TRBJ1-3; no reliable D call. Germline V gives CDR1 KGHSH, CDR2 LQKENI. The CDR3 length is 16 residues. V lost 4 bases, J lost 0 bases, and 13 bases lay in between. The CDR3 nucleotides are TGTGCCAGCTCACATAGCGGAACAACCTCTGGAAACACCATATATTTT. This translates into CASSHSGTTSGNTIYF. Full variable domain (remainder filled in from reference TRBV18 and TRBJ1-3): NAGVMQNPRHLVRRRGQEARLRCSPMKGHSHVYWYRQLPEEGLKFMVYLQKENIIDESGMPKERFSAEFPKEGPSILRIQQVVRGDSAAYFCASSHSGTTSGNTIYFGEGSWLTVV.

This clone was observed once. V is TRBV19 and J is TRBJ2-1; 10 bases agree with TRBD2. The CDR3 has 14 amino acids. Trimming at V came to 5 bases and at J to 8 bases, leaving 6 bases not matched to a gene. Germline CDR1 and CDR2: LNHDA and SQIVND (reference sequence). CDR3 sequence (DNA): TGTGCCAGTAGTGCTAGCGGGAGATCAGATGAGCAGTTCTTC. Translation gives CASSASGRSDEQFF.

At least ten counts were recorded for this clone. Other DNA sequences from this sample encode an identical CDR3 as well. The genes are TRBV15 and TRBJ2-7, with D perhaps matching TRBD2 (6 bases). Deletions cut 5 bases from V and 3 bases from J, with 14 bases between. The CDR3 length is 14 residues. Germline V gene sequence: CDR1 LNHNV, CDR2 YYDKDF (reference sequence). CDR3 amino acids: CATSRAGLNYEQYF. The CDR3 region has the DNA TGTGCCACCAGCCGGGCGGGGCTCAACTACGAGCAGTACTTC.

This clone has just a few counts. The rearrangement uses TRBV2 and TRBJ2-7; tentative D call: TRBD2 (6 bases). The CDR3 runs 15 residues. V gave up 6 bases and J gave up 1 base, with 16 bases separating them. Germline values: CDR1 SNHLY, CDR2 FYNNEI. Here the CDR3 reads CASRGQEGTSYEQYF. The DNA for the CDR3 is TGTGCCAGCAGGGGGCAGGAGGGTACGTCCTACGAGCAGTACTTC. Supplemented by reference TRBV2 and TRBJ2-7, the full variable domain reads EPEVTQTPSHQVTQMGQEVILRCVPISNHLYFYWYRQILGQKVEFLVSFYNNEISEKSEIFDDQFSVERPDGSNFTLKIRSTKLEDSAMYFCASRGQEGTSYEQYFGPGTRLTVT.

The chain has TRBV28 and TRBJ2-7; 7 nucleotides line up with TRBD1. Trimming removed 4 bases from V and 6 bases from J; junction bases left unmatched: 15. CDR3 length: 16 residues. The V gene's germline CDR1 is MDHEN and CDR2 SYDVKM. The CDR3 protein is CASSSVNRGSVSEQYF. For the CDR3, the DNA is TGTGCCAGCAGTTCGGTAAACAGGGGCTCGGTCTCCGAGCAGTACTTC.

The chain employs TRBV5-1 and TRBJ1-1, with D perhaps TRBD1 (5 bases). Deletions cut 1 base from V and 4 bases from J, with 11 bases between. The germline V gene has CDR1 SGHRS and CDR2 YFSETQ. The CDR3 is 14 residues long. In DNA, the CDR3 is TGCGCCAGCAGCTTGAACTCAGGGTCCACTGAAGCTTTCTTT. Its translation: CASSLNSGSTEAFF.

V and J are TRBV7-9 and TRBJ2-7, with D maybe TRBD1 (5 bases). The CDR3 loop spans 16 amino acids. Trimming removed 5 bases at V and 0 bases at J, with 17 bases between. Germline V gene data show CDR1 as SEHNR and CDR2 as FQNEAQ (reference sequence). CDR3 sequence reads: CASSRPTVMSSYEQYF. The CDR3 DNA reads TGTGCCAGCAGCCGCCCGACAGTGATGAGCTCCTACGAGCAGTACTTC.